Shown below are 4 T cell receptor beta chains from a single sample sequenced in a study of T cell responses to AZD1222 COVID-19 vaccine. Data came from immunoSEQ multiplex PCR; TCRdb stores just in-frame clones and leaves some out. The sample lists approximately 200,000 clones, approximately 93% occurring once. The sequencing here drew on peripheral blood, taken 28 days after the second AZD1222 dose. Every receptor here comes from an adult who received the AZD1222 COVID-19 vaccine.

The chain joins TRBV28 to TRBJ1-2; the D gene is possibly TRBD1 (6 bases). V lost 5 bases and J 4 bases, leaving 20 bases between the germline ends. The germline V gene encodes CDR1 MDHEN and CDR2 SYDVKM. The CDR3 consists of 16 residues. The CDR3 nucleotides are TGTGCCAGCAGTGGGACGGGACAACCAAGGGGCTATGGCTACACCTTC. Its translation is CASSGTGQPRGYGYTF.

The V call is TRBV30, the J call TRBJ1-1, with unresolved D. CDR1 GTSNPN and CDR2 SVGIG come from the germline V gene (reference sequence). The CDR3 is made up of 12 amino acids. Trimming took 5 bases from V and 5 from J, leaving 12 bases between them. The CDR3 DNA reads as TGTGCCTGGGCCCTCGACGGAACTGAAGCTTTCTTT. Amino acids: CAWALDGTEAFF.

The chain uses TRBV6-5 and TRBJ2-5, with TRBD2 identical over 9 bases. Germline V gene data show CDR1 as MNHEY and CDR2 as SVGAGI. The CDR3 is 15 residues long. The J segment lost 4 bases and the V segment lost 4 bases, leaving 7 bases of the junction unmatched. As DNA, the CDR3 is TGTGCCAGCAGTTCACGAGCGGGAGGCCCAGAGACCCAGTACTTC. Protein sequence: CASSSRAGGPETQYF.

The V gene is TRBV19, the J gene TRBJ1-6; no clear D. Germline V CDR1 and CDR2: LNHDA, SQIVND (reference sequence). The CDR3 consists of 15 residues. V lost 5 bases and J lost 14, with 22 bases in between. The CDR3 bases are TGTGCCAGTAGTCCGAGTAGTCCGGGCCGATTCACCCTCCACTTT. This encodes CASSPSSPGRFTLHF.